Following are 24 T cell receptor beta chains from one sample sequenced in a study of blood T cell repertoires in COVID-19. The method was immunoSEQ multiplex PCR; TCRdb's version includes in-frame clones alone and lacks a portion of them. The table includes roughly 20,000 clones, about 87% detected once. The sequenced material came from peripheral blood. These TCRs come from a human donor in a cohort sampled during active COVID-19.

The gene calls are TRBV28 and TRBJ2-7, with 8 bases fitting TRBD1. V was pared by 2 bases and J by 4 bases, with 16 bases of the junction left unmatched. Germline loops: CDR1 MDHEN, CDR2 SYDVKM. The CDR3 is 18 amino acids. CDR3 residues: CASSLPLSTGEKLYEQYF. The CDR3, as DNA: TGTGCCAGCAGTTTACCCCTTTCGACAGGGGAGAAACTTTACGAGCAGTACTTC.

This CDR3 is CEGRGPYEQYF. The CDR3 bases are TGTGAGGGCAGGGGGCCGTACGAGCAGTACTTC. The gene calls are TRBV7-6 and TRBJ2-7, with TRBD1 matching 8 bases. The germline CDR1 and CDR2 sequences are SGHVS and FNYEAQ. The CDR3 covers 11 residues.

This clone was seen a single time. V is TRBV12-3 or TRBV12-4 and J is TRBJ1-1; D call uncertain. This CDR3 has 13 amino acids. The V gene lost 4 bases and the J gene lost 1 base, with 7 bases spanning the gap. CDR3 loop: CASSWAANTEAFF. Here the CDR3 DNA reads TGTGCCAGCAGTTGGGCAGCGAACACTGAAGCTTTCTTT.

V and J are TRBV10-3 and TRBJ2-1; 10 bases fit TRBD1. V lost 0 bases to trimming and J lost 6 bases; unmatched junction nucleotides: 5. Germline V CDR1 and CDR2: ENHRY, SYGVKD. The CDR3 contains 16 residues. CDR3: CAISESTGGRANEQFF. In DNA form, the CDR3 reads TGTGCCATCAGTGAGTCGACAGGGGGCCGGGCCAATGAGCAGTTCTTC.

This chain connects TRBV12-3 or TRBV12-4 to TRBJ1-2, with TRBD1 as a possible D gene (5 bases). V was shortened by 3 bases and J by 6 bases, with 8 bases between the two germline ends. This CDR3 is 12 amino acids long. The DNA for the CDR3 is TGTGCCAGCAGTTTTCCAGGGCATGGCTACACCTTC. Residues: CASSFPGHGYTF.

This clone was counted only a few times. This chain joins TRBV7-9 and TRBJ2-1; TRBD1 aligns across 8 bases. Germline V gene lookup returns CDR1 SEHNR and CDR2 FQNEAQ (reference sequence). The trim removed 5 bases at V and 9 bases at J, leaving 6 bases unmatched. The CDR3 has 13 residues. Here the CDR3 DNA reads TGTGCCAGCAGCAGTCAGGGGGCGGGTGAGCAGTTCTTC. This codes for CASSSQGAGEQFF.

This clone was seen a handful of times. The CDR3 is CASSVRPWQGEQYF. DNA for the CDR3: TGTGCCAGTAGTGTTCGGCCGTGGCAGGGCGAGCAGTACTTC. The chain combines TRBV19 with TRBJ2-7; D possibly corresponds to TRBD1 (5 bases). Deletions cut 5 bases from V and 6 bases from J, with 17 bases between. The CDR3 is 14 amino acids. Germline-derived CDR1 and CDR2 are LNHDA and SQIVND (reference sequence). Variable domain in full (rest from reference TRBV19 and TRBJ2-7): DGGITQSPKYLFRKEGQNVTLSCEQNLNHDAMYWYRQDPGQGLRLIYYSQIVNDFQKGDIAEGYSVSREKKESFPLTVTSAQKNPTAFYLCASSVRPWQGEQYFGPGTRLTVT.

Comment on this clone: A read error is likely, as this CDR3 ends without the conserved phenylalanine or tryptophan. It is unclear where the CDR3 begins or ends on the DNA, so no DNA is shown, and the CDR3 is as TCRdb lists it. The chain joins TRBV3-1 (or the pseudogene TRBV3-2) to TRBJ1-2; the table assigns TRBD1, which was not confirmed against the DNA. The CDR3 is 14 residues long, counting both termini. Germline values: CDR1 LGHDT, CDR2 YNNKEL (reference sequence). The CDR3 sequence: CASSQSQSPRFVRG.

This chain links TRBV7-9 with TRBJ2-7; a weak D match, TRBD1 (5 bases). Trimming took off 5 bases at V and 2 bases at J, with 19 bases between the two ends. CDR1 SEHNR and CDR2 FQNEAQ come from the germline V gene (reference sequence). The CDR3 has 16 residues. The CDR3 protein is CASSPSPLKGTYEQYF. The CDR3 region has the DNA TGTGCCAGCAGCCCGTCTCCCCTTAAGGGGACCTACGAGCAGTACTTC.

The chain carries TRBV18 and TRBJ2-1; perhaps TRBD1 as D (5 bases). CDR1 is KGHSH and CDR2 is LQKENI in the germline V gene. V lost 3 bases to trimming and J lost 0 bases, with 15 bases between them. CDR3 length equals 17 residues. CDR3 region: CASSPTIGDNSYNEQFF. In nucleotides, the CDR3 is TGTGCCAGCTCACCGACCATAGGGGATAACTCCTACAATGAGCAGTTCTTC.

The chain couples TRBV7-8 to TRBJ2-7; D is possibly TRBD1 (6 bases). Per the germline V gene, CDR1 is SGHVS and CDR2 is FQNEAQ. The CDR3 has 16 amino acids. The V end was cut by 5 bases, the J end by 3 bases, with 20 bases between. This CDR3 is CASSARDTGYHYEQYF. The DNA of the CDR3 is TGTGCCAGCAGCGCACGGGACACCGGGTACCACTACGAGCAGTACTTC.

A remark on this clone: The junction differs from germline at one of its ends, possibly a read error. The V and J genes are TRBV7-9 and TRBJ2-7; perhaps TRBD2 as D (6 bases). CDR3 length: 15 amino acids. Looked up from germline, CDR1 is SEHNR and CDR2 is FQNEAQ (reference sequence). The CDR3 protein is CASSPQMGLSHEQYF. Written as DNA, the CDR3 is TGTGCCAGCAGCCCTCAAATGGGACTCTCCCACGAGCAGTACTTC.

The V and J genes are TRBV19 and TRBJ2-3; 10 bases are a match to TRBD1. The germline gives CDR1 LNHDA, CDR2 SQIVND (reference sequence). CDR3 length: 16 amino acids. The trim removed 3 bases at V and 2 bases at J, leaving 5 bases unmatched. Here the CDR3 reads CASSMTGGANTDTQYF. The CDR3 coding sequence is TGTGCCAGTAGTATGACAGGGGGCGCGAACACAGATACGCAGTATTTT.

The chain is built from TRBV2 and TRBJ1-3; D is perhaps TRBD1 (5 bases). With 6 bases removed from V and 2 bases from J, the gap between germline ends came to 11 bases. CDR3 length equals 14 residues. Per the germline V gene, CDR1 is SNHLY and CDR2 is FYNNEI. The chain's CDR3 is CASREQVTGNTIYF. Written as DNA, the CDR3 is TGTGCCAGCAGGGAACAGGTAACTGGAAACACCATATATTTT. The full variable domain, with the rest looked up from reference TRBV2 and TRBJ1-3, is EPEVTQTPSHQVTQMGQEVILRCVPISNHLYFYWYRQILGQKVEFLVSFYNNEISEKSEIFDDQFSVERPDGSNFTLKIRSTKLEDSAMYFCASREQVTGNTIYFGEGSWLTVV.

The gene calls are TRBV2 and TRBJ2-7; 8 nucleotides agree with TRBD2. Germline CDR1 and CDR2: SNHLY and FYNNEI. The ends lost 6 bases at V and 4 bases at J; junction bases unmatched: 8. This CDR3 contains 14 residues. The CDR3 reads CASRSGLAGYEQYF. For the CDR3, the DNA is TGTGCCAGCAGAAGCGGGCTAGCGGGTTACGAGCAGTACTTC.

The CDR3 DNA sequence: TGTGCCAGCAGCGTAGAAGCGCGACAAGAGACCCAGTACTTC. As protein: CASSVEARQETQYF. This rearrangement joins TRBV9 to TRBJ2-5; D is undetermined. Germline assignment: CDR1 SGDLS and CDR2 YYNGEE. The CDR3 extends over 14 amino acids. V gave up 0 bases and J gave up 2 bases, with 8 bases separating them.

The chain combines TRBV18 with TRBJ2-5, with D perhaps TRBD2 (5 bases). V lost 4 bases and J 5 bases, leaving 20 bases between the germline ends. This CDR3 is 16 amino acids long. The germline V gene encodes CDR1 KGHSH and CDR2 LQKENI. CDR3 residues: CASSRKEPGSGETQYF. As DNA, the CDR3 is TGTGCCAGCTCACGAAAAGAACCGGGGTCGGGGGAGACCCAGTACTTC. Full variable domain (outside the CDR3, taken from reference TRBV18 and TRBJ2-5): NAGVMQNPRHLVRRRGQEARLRCSPMKGHSHVYWYRQLPEEGLKFMVYLQKENIIDESGMPKERFSAEFPKEGPSILRIQQVVRGDSAAYFCASSRKEPGSGETQYFGPGTRLLVL.

The chain uses TRBV18 and TRBJ2-3, with D possibly being TRBD1 (6 bases). The germline gives CDR1 KGHSH, CDR2 LQKENI. Trimming shortened V by 0 bases and J by 2 bases, and 15 bases separated the two germline ends. The CDR3 has 17 residues. As DNA, the CDR3 is TGTGCCAGCTCACCACCGACAGGACAGAGCTACACAGATACGCAGTATTTT. Protein sequence: CASSPPTGQSYTDTQYF.

The chain recombines TRBV28 with TRBJ2-3, with TRBD2 as a possible D gene (5 bases). Trimming pared 5 bases from V and 1 base from J, leaving 22 bases between. From germline, CDR1 is MDHEN and CDR2 SYDVKM. CDR3 length: 18 amino acids. In nucleotides, the CDR3 is TGTGCCAGCAGTCCCCCCCGACTGGTGGGAGCGGGCACAGATACGCAGTATTTT. This encodes CASSPPRLVGAGTDTQYF.

This chain uses TRBV7-9 with TRBJ2-1, with TRBD2 matching 10 bases. Trimming cost V 11 bases and J 3 bases; bases outside gene matches: 7. This CDR3 has 14 residues. In germline, CDR1 is SEHNR, CDR2 FQNEAQ (reference sequence). DNA for the CDR3: TGTGCCGGCATTAAGCGGGAGGGCTACAATGAGCAGTTCTTC. Protein product: CAGIKREGYNEQFF.

This clone was found a few times. The V call is TRBV4-1, the J call TRBJ2-5, with D perhaps TRBD1 (6 bases). Trimming took 0 bases from V and 0 from J, leaving 8 bases between them. Germline CDR1 reads MGHRA; CDR2 reads YSYEKL. The CDR3 sequence is 15 residues long. This CDR3 reads CASSQDGGYQETQYF. The CDR3 nucleotides read TGCGCCAGCAGCCAAGATGGGGGCTACCAAGAGACCCAGTACTTC.

DNA for the CDR3: TGCGCCAGCAGCCCGGTAACAGGGGGTAGACCCCTCCACTTT. Amino acid sequence: CASSPVTGGRPLHF. The J gene is TRBJ1-6, the V gene TRBV4-3; 8 bases align to TRBD1. Germline-derived CDR1 and CDR2 are LGHNA and YSLEER. This CDR3 spans 14 amino acids. Trimming cost V 4 bases and J 12 bases; bases outside gene matches: 8.

V gene TRBV5-4 combines with J gene TRBJ2-1; 8 bases are shared with TRBD2. The CDR3 consists of 16 residues. The germline V gene encodes CDR1 SGHNT and CDR2 YYREEE (reference sequence). The ends lost 4 bases at V and 2 bases at J; junction bases unmatched: 8. CDR3 DNA: TGTGCCAGCAGCCAGGGTGGTAGCGGGGCCTACAATGAGCAGTTCTTC. Residues: CASSQGGSGAYNEQFF.

The chain has TRBV5-4 and TRBJ2-3; 7 nucleotides agree with TRBD1. Germline CDR1 reads SGHNT; CDR2 reads YYREEE (reference sequence). After removal of 6 bases from V and 2 bases from J, the junction contained 9 bases not matched to a gene. The CDR3 covers 15 residues. CDR3 protein: CASTQTGRSTDTQYF. In DNA, the CDR3 is TGTGCCAGCACCCAGACAGGGCGGTCCACAGATACGCAGTATTTT.